The subject of this entry is one T cell receptor (beta chain). This clonotype was seen only a few times. Its antigen specificity is not known. Base-call qualities are not available, and no considerably larger clone is one nucleotide away. According to the study, the label for this sample's time point signals: newly diagnosed GD, antithyroid drugs for less than 3 months. For both TCR sequencing and RNA sequencing, RNA was extracted from PBMCs using TRIzol. Graves' disease was diagnosed according to American Thyroid Association guidelines. Patients were recruited from an endocrinology department in Xi'an, China. Each patient gave approximately 10 milliliters of peripheral blood, collected in an EDTA anticoagulant tube. Ficoll Paque Plus density gradient separation was used to isolate PBMCs, and no further T cell sorting was performed. An Agilent 2100 Bioanalyzer and agarose gel were used to assess RNA quality, and a NanoDrop 2000 was used to measure RNA concentration.

The library came from multiplex PCR. The sequencing machine was an Illumina HiSeq 4000. iRepertoire HTBI primers and Arm-PCR amplification of CDR3 regions were used to construct TCR beta libraries. Gel purification was performed on PCR products prior to sequencing. The published analysis was carried out like this. Across samples, fewer than 70 TRBV and 13 to 15 TRBJ segments were identified and used for gene usage analysis of CDR3 amino acid clonotypes. COPE and FqMerger were used to merge the filtered high-quality paired reads into contigs. BLAST was used to align contigs to the IMGT TRBV, TRBD and TRBJ reference genes, and CDR3 was defined following IMGT. Any clonotype with a frequency above 0.1% was counted as a highly expanded clone. Shannon entropy was used to measure repertoire diversity, and the Gini coefficient was used to measure V-J evenness. A clonotype found in more than one individual was treated as public. TCRdb itself trimmed the public reads at Q25 with fastp, ran MiXCR and retained productive beta chains. Rows merge per CDR3 protein into single entries with the most common DNA and genes. The authors' filters were not applied to this entry. Across this sample there are about 560,000 distinct CDR3 sequences, with 15% to 20% seen only once. Of the sample, about 11% falls within the top ten clones.

The data derive from a study of regulatory T cells in long-lasting Graves disease (dated by TCRdb to about 2021). In the study overall: Patients with newly diagnosed Graves' disease had been on antithyroid drugs for under 3 months. A total of some 33 samples were covered by TCR sequencing, comprising roughly 13 persistent and roughly 20 newly diagnosed Graves' disease patients. Peripheral blood TCR sequencing and RNA sequencing compared persistent Graves' disease patients with newly diagnosed Graves' disease patients. The study was registered as a clinical trial and conducted in China. General conclusions and limits of the study: The authors noted that the small sample size was a limitation that may lower accuracy. Only peripheral blood was studied, because thyroid tissue, the primary lesion, was inaccessible. Lower TCR Shannon entropy and fewer highly expanded clones were observed in persistent Graves' disease patients than in newly diagnosed patients, which suggested clonal expansion. Sequencing and analysis were restricted to the TCR beta chain. Patients with persistent disease shared more public clonotypes (around 2,700) than newly diagnosed patients did (about 970).

These data were likewise used in another study, on T cells in Graves' hyperthyroidism and ophthalmopathy. According to the second study: A patient counted as having stable Graves' hyperthyroidism if no progression to ophthalmopathy occurred over 18 months of follow-up. Hyperthyroidism patients were newly diagnosed, had a disease duration of under 2 months, and were aged 18 to 65 years. Any patient with an uncontrolled infection, another autoimmune disease, pregnancy or lactation was excluded. Diagnoses were established on the basis of clinical symptoms, serum thyroxine and TRAb, thyroid ultrasound, and orbital computed tomography. The TCR CDR3 was subjected to a first round of RT-PCR using the HTBI primer set and the Qiagen OneStep RT-PCR kit. Most expanded thyroid clonotypes (frequency above 0.001) were also detected in blood, suggesting blood repertoires may reflect thyroid immune responses. A 13 V-J signature model separated ophthalmopathy from stable hyperthyroidism, with approximately 87% sensitivity and roughly 81% specificity in cross-validation and 80%/75% in testing. In validation, the model predicted progression to ophthalmopathy with approximately 69% sensitivity and approximately 78% specificity, a median of approximately 6.7 months before onset. TCR V-J signatures able to tell the groups apart were searched for in a discovery cohort of 100 patients, of whom 43 had Graves' ophthalmopathy and around 58 had stable Graves' hyperthyroidism. Prospective prediction of ophthalmopathy was tested in an independent validation cohort consisting of fewer than 20 hyperthyroidism patients and more than 15 patients who later progressed to ophthalmopathy. The 100 discovery patients were randomly split 7:3 into training and test sets. Thyroid tissue and blood T-cell repertoires from six or seven Graves' hyperthyroidism patients were also compared in the study. After sampling, hyperthyroidism patients received methimazole starting at 30 mg daily, and ophthalmopathy patients received high-dose intravenous methylprednisolone. Libraries were constructed in a second round of multiplex PCR, after which size selection and purification were carried out. Paired-end sequencing of the libraries was performed with 100 bp reads on an Illumina HiSeq2000. Raw data were processed with SOAPnuke, discarding reads with adapters, uncalled bases, mean Phred below 15, or no exact constant-primer or identifier match. COPE v1.2.5 was used to merge high-quality paired reads, and clonotypes were defined as unique nucleotide sequences. MiTCR v1.1 was used to align the clonotypes against IMGT TRBV, TRBD and TRBJ reference segments. Analysis was restricted to V-J combinations with a frequency above 0.0001, which covered 99.2% of repertoires. A TCS score was defined as the ratio of F50 (clonal expansion) to E x V (chaos), with BLOSUM62-based TCRdist applied between CDR3 peptides within each V-J. Welch's t-statistics and random forest reduced around 520 V-J features to about 12, which were used in a naive Bayes classifier (R e1071). Sample size was not statistically predetermined, and investigators were not blinded to group allocation. The paper reports TCR Vbeta CDR3 sequencing of over 120 peripheral blood samples: approximately 41 ophthalmopathy, 70 to 85 hyperthyroidism and approximately 17 progressor patients.

This receptor was obtained from a man aged 18 to 29 with Graves disease. Donor details come from another sample of the same person, matched by shared clones. The sequencing used peripheral blood mononuclear cells (PBMCs), collected at new diagnosis, from a patient treated with antithyroid drugs.

CDR3 reads: CASSLGSGAEETQYF. The DNA sequence is given as TGCGCCAGCAGCTTGGGGAGCGGAGCTGAAGAGACCCAGTACTTC. Rearrangement joined TRBV5-1 to TRBJ2-1; the D segment could be TRBD2, given 5 matching bases. The J call may be faulty, since TRBJ2-5 better matches the DNA end. The germline V gene yields SGHRS for CDR1 and YFSETQ for CDR2. The CDR3 sequence holds 15 residues, the cysteine and phenylalanine included. The sequence is cut down to CDR3 DNA, 45 bases in frame from base 1.